This TCR beta chain is drawn from a study of T cell responses to AZD1222 COVID-19 vaccine. The repertoire was sequenced with immunoSEQ multiplex PCR; TCRdb's copy has only in-frame clones and lacks some. The sample includes some 130,000 clones, about 87% of them seen just once. V gave up 0 bases and J gave up 1 base, with 9 bases separating them. Germline values: CDR1 LNHDA, CDR2 SQIVND (reference sequence). The CDR3 is made up of 15 amino acids. The origin of this receptor is an adult in good health. Source: peripheral blood, taken on day 0 of AZD1222 vaccination. This chain joins TRBV19 and TRBJ1-1, with D possibly being TRBD1 (6 bases). CDR3 nucleotides: TGTGCCAGTAGTATAGAGAGAGGGGGGAACACTGAAGCTTTCTTT. This encodes CASSIERGGNTEAFF. Variable domain in full (rest from reference TRBV19 and TRBJ1-1): DGGITQSPKYLFRKEGQNVTLSCEQNLNHDAMYWYRQDPGQGLRLIYYSQIVNDFQKGDIAEGYSVSREKKESFPLTVTSAQKNPTAFYLCASSIERGGNTEAFFGQGTRLTVV.